Presented here are 30 T cell receptor beta chains from one specimen sequenced in a study of shared clonotypes between healthy human individuals. The protocol was immunoSEQ multiplex PCR, while the TCRdb copy is restricted to in-frame clones and leaves out a portion. This sample yields approximately 470,000 clones, of which about 72% are seen a single time; approximately 12% belongs to the top ten. The specimen was PBMCs. Receptors originate from a woman between 40 and 50 years old in good health. Some clones in this sample may be carry-over from other donors' samples.

The chain carries TRBV30 and TRBJ2-1, with 7 bases fitting TRBD1. V lost 2 bases, J lost 8 bases, and 9 bases stayed unmatched. Germline-derived CDR1 and CDR2 are GTSNPN and SVGIG (reference sequence). The CDR3 is 14 amino acids. The CDR3 sequence is CAWSLGRDRDEQFF. CDR3 nucleotide sequence: TGTGCCTGGAGTCTGGGTCGAGACAGGGATGAGCAGTTCTTC. The entire variable domain, with the rest obtained from reference TRBV30 and TRBJ2-1, is as follows: SQTIHQWPATLVQPVGSPLSLECTVEGTSNPNLYWYRQAAGRGLQLLFYSVGIGQISSEVPQNLSASRPQDRQFILSSKKLLLSDSGFYLCAWSLGRDRDEQFFGPGTRLTVL.

The V call is TRBV11-3, the J call TRBJ2-5, with D possibly matching TRBD2 (6 bases). The CDR3 is 14 amino acids. Trimming took 3 bases from V and 5 from J, leaving 13 bases between them. Looked up from germline, CDR1 is SGHNT and CDR2 is YENEEA. The CDR3 DNA follows: TGTGCCAGCAGCTTCGGAGGGAGTGATGAGACCCAGTACTTC. Protein: CASSFGGSDETQYF.

The rearrangement joins TRBV9 to TRBJ1-1, with D uncertain. Per the germline V gene, CDR1 is SGDLS and CDR2 is YYNGEE. CDR3 length: 14 residues. V was pared by 3 bases and J by 4 bases, with 13 bases between. CDR3 DNA: TGTGCCAGCAGCGCCCCTGCCGCGGGCACTGAAGCTTTCTTT. Translating it yields CASSAPAAGTEAFF.

The rearrangement uses TRBV7-9 and TRBJ1-1, with D uncertain. The germline V gene encodes CDR1 SEHNR and CDR2 FQNEAQ (reference sequence). There are 15 residues in the CDR3. V lost 4 bases and J lost 4, with 16 bases in between. CDR3 coding DNA: TGTGCCAGCAGCTCCCCGTTTAGAGGTGGCACTGAAGCTTTCTTT. Residues: CASSSPFRGGTEAFF.

This chain uses TRBV5-4 with TRBJ2-1; D perhaps matches TRBD2 (6 bases). Germline values: CDR1 SGHNT, CDR2 YYREEE (reference sequence). V lost 1 base to trimming and J lost 7 bases, with 15 bases between them. This CDR3 spans 15 amino acids. CDR3 amino acids: CASSLRKREINEQFF. The CDR3 DNA is TGTGCCAGCAGCTTGCGCAAACGGGAGATTAATGAGCAGTTCTTC. Using reference TRBV5-4 and TRBJ2-1 for the parts outside the CDR3, the full variable domain is ETGVTQSPTHLIKTRGQQVTLRCSSQSGHNTVSWYQQALGQGPQFIFQYYREEENGRGNFPPRFSGLQFPNYSSELNVNALELDDSALYLCASSLRKREINEQFFGPGTRLTVL.

The sample holds a few counts of this clone. Its ends do not fully match the called genes, so a read error is possible. The DNA of the CDR3 is TGTGCTAGCAGCTTAGCGGAGGACAATGAGCAGTTCTTC. This codes for CASSLAEDNEQFF. The chain links TRBV7-7 to TRBJ2-1; TRBD2 is a possible D gene (6 bases). CDR1 and CDR2 (germline): SSHAT, FNYEAQ (reference sequence). The length of the CDR3 is 13 residues.

The J gene is TRBJ2-7, the V gene TRBV6-5, with TRBD1 matching 7 bases. V was clipped by 3 bases and J by 7 bases; unmatched bases: 15. Looked up from germline, CDR1 is MNHEY and CDR2 is SVGAGI. This CDR3 spans 16 amino acids. CDR3 coding DNA: TGTGCCAGCAGTTATTTCGATATGGGACAGCCGAGGGAGCAGTACTTC. The encoded protein is CASSYFDMGQPREQYF.

This chain joins TRBV7-2 and TRBJ2-7, with D possibly matching TRBD2 (7 bases). The CDR3 loop spans 17 amino acids. Trimming took off 2 bases at V and 5 bases at J, with 22 bases between the two ends. Germline V gene data show CDR1 as SGHTA and CDR2 as FQGNSA. CDR3 nucleotides: TGTGCCAGCAGCTTAAGGGGGGGCCGGCGGGGAGCTCACGAGCAGTACTTC. Its translation: CASSLRGGRRGAHEQYF.

The chain employs TRBV15 and TRBJ2-7; 12 bases agree with TRBD1. Per the germline V gene, CDR1 is LNHNV and CDR2 is YYDKDF (reference sequence). V gave up 8 bases and J gave up 7 bases; unmatched junction bases: 6. CDR3 length: 13 amino acids. The CDR3 here is CATGGQGAGEQYF. In DNA, the CDR3 is TGTGCCACCGGGGGACAGGGGGCGGGGGAGCAGTACTTC. Combining the CDR3 with reference TRBV15 and TRBJ2-7 gives the whole variable domain DAMVIQNPRYQVTQFGKPVTLSCSQTLNHNVMYWYQQKSSQAPKLLFHYYDKDFNNEADTPDNFQSRRPNTSFCFLDIRSPGLGDTAMYLCATGGQGAGEQYFGPGTRLTVT.

The V and J genes are TRBV28 and TRBJ2-1, with D possibly TRBD2 on 6 matching bases. The CDR3 is 13 residues long. V was trimmed by 6 bases and J by 0 bases, leaving 6 bases between them. Per the germline V gene, CDR1 is MDHEN and CDR2 is SYDVKM. CDR3 residues: CASRRDSYNEQFF. As DNA, the CDR3 is TGTGCCAGCAGGCGGGACTCCTACAATGAGCAGTTCTTC.

V usage is TRBV9 and J usage is TRBJ2-7; 9 bases align to TRBD1. The ends lost 4 bases at V and 6 bases at J; junction bases unmatched: 8. From germline, CDR1 is SGDLS and CDR2 YYNGEE. CDR3 length equals 14 residues. In DNA form, the CDR3 reads TGTGCCAGCAGCCCGAGGACAGGGGTTCCCGAGCAGTACTTC. Translated: CASSPRTGVPEQYF.

The chain carries TRBV6-5 and TRBJ2-5; tentatively, D is TRBD1 or TRBD2 (5 bases each). The ends were cut back, 10 bases at V and 7 bases at J, with 25 bases in the middle. Germline CDR1 and CDR2: MNHEY and SVGAGI. The CDR3 is 15 amino acids. This chain's CDR3 is CATLPGNTLRGTQYF. The CDR3, as DNA: TGTGCCACACTCCCAGGGAACACCCTTCGGGGGACCCAGTACTTC.

The gene calls are TRBV28 and TRBJ2-1; TRBD2 matches 16 bases. The CDR3 covers 17 residues. After removal of 6 bases from V and 9 bases from J, the junction contained 11 bases not matched to a gene. Germline V gene lookup returns CDR1 MDHEN and CDR2 SYDVKM. CDR3 loop: CASSRGGTSGRGSEQFF. The CDR3 DNA reads as TGTGCCAGCAGCCGCGGAGGGACTAGCGGGAGGGGGAGTGAGCAGTTCTTC.

The chain uses TRBV5-1 and TRBJ2-2; D gene ambiguous. The V and J ends lost 2 bases and 5 bases respectively, with 10 bases between them. Germline V gene sequence: CDR1 SGHRS, CDR2 YFSETQ. The CDR3 is 14 amino acids. The chain's CDR3 is CASSLTDATGELFF. The CDR3 coding sequence is TGCGCCAGCAGCTTAACGGACGCGACCGGGGAGCTGTTTTTT. Filled out from reference TRBV5-1 and TRBJ2-2, the complete variable domain reads KAGVTQTPRYLIKTRGQQVTLSCSPISGHRSVSWYQQTPGQGLQFLFEYFSETQRNKGNFPGRFSGRQFSNSRSEMNVSTLELGDSALYLCASSLTDATGELFFGEGSRLTVL.

On this clone itself: One end of the junction does not line up with germline, which may come from a read error. The chain uses TRBV2 and TRBJ2-7; D unresolved. The CDR3 has 14 amino acids. Germline assignment: CDR1 SNHLY and CDR2 FYNNEI. DNA for the CDR3: TGTGCCAGCAGTGGGAGTCAAAGGGTGGCAGAATCGAGATTC. Protein: CASSGSQRVAESRF.

The chain links TRBV4-3 to TRBJ1-2, with D perhaps TRBD1 (6 bases). Germline CDR1 LGHNA, CDR2 YSLEER. This CDR3 comprises 14 residues. The V and J ends lost 1 base and 8 bases respectively, with 14 bases between them. The CDR3 region is CASSQVLGGRGYTF. The CDR3 coding sequence is TGCGCCAGCAGCCAAGTTCTAGGGGGGAGAGGCTACACCTTC.

The chain carries TRBV7-3 and TRBJ2-2; the D gene is possibly TRBD2 (6 bases). V was cut by 6 bases and J by 0 bases, with 8 bases left in between. Germline assignment: CDR1 SGHTA and CDR2 FQGTGA. The CDR3 contains 14 residues. DNA for the CDR3: TGTGCCAGCAGTCGGGGGTCGAACACCGGGGAGCTGTTTTTT. Its protein is CASSRGSNTGELFF.

V usage is TRBV5-1 and J usage is TRBJ2-5, with TRBD2 matching over 10 bases. The CDR3 runs 14 residues. Losses at the gene ends were 3 bases for V and 3 bases for J; bases not matched to a gene: 2. Germline V gene data show CDR1 as SGHRS and CDR2 as YFSETQ. The DNA for the CDR3 is TGCGCCAGCAGCTGGACTAGCGGCAAAGAGACCCAGTACTTC. Protein product: CASSWTSGKETQYF.

V usage is TRBV27 and J usage is TRBJ2-1; TRBD1 agrees at 12 bases. Germline-derived CDR1 and CDR2 are MNHEY and SMNVEV (reference sequence). The CDR3 is 15 amino acids. The trim removed 6 bases at V and 8 bases at J, leaving 8 bases unmatched. The chain's CDR3 is CASSPGQGAQHEQFF. CDR3 sequence (DNA): TGTGCCAGCAGCCCGGGACAGGGGGCTCAGCATGAGCAGTTCTTC.

In this sample, this clone turned up many times. This CDR3 is CASTSGGGNEQYF. The CDR3 DNA sequence: TGTGCCAGCACCTCCGGAGGGGGTAACGAGCAGTACTTC. J is TRBJ2-7 and V is TRBV11-2, with D perhaps assigned TRBD1 or TRBD2 (6 bases each). Germline CDR1 and CDR2: SGHAT and FQNNGV. V shed 7 bases and J shed 5 bases, with 15 bases lying between them. This CDR3 is 13 amino acids long.

V is TRBV11-1 and J is TRBJ2-7; no definite D call. V dropped 5 bases and J dropped 0 bases, with 8 bases sitting between them. The CDR3 contains 13 residues. Germline CDR1 reads SGHAT; CDR2 reads FQDESV (reference sequence). This chain's CDR3 is CASSPLSSYEQYF. The DNA for the CDR3 is TGTGCCAGCAGCCCGTTGAGCTCCTACGAGCAGTACTTC.

The genes are TRBV19 and TRBJ2-7; D is unresolved. V was clipped by 6 bases and J by 0 bases, with 9 bases between them. The CDR3 loop spans 13 amino acids. The germline V gene encodes CDR1 LNHDA and CDR2 SQIVND (reference sequence). CDR3 in amino acids: CASRNTNSYEQYF. The CDR3 DNA reads TGTGCCAGTAGAAACACCAACTCCTACGAGCAGTACTTC.

The chain links TRBV2 to TRBJ1-5; 9 nucleotides align to TRBD1. Germline V gene sequence: CDR1 SNHLY, CDR2 FYNNEI. This CDR3 has 16 residues. The J segment lost 3 bases and the V segment lost 3 bases, leaving 6 bases of the junction unmatched. The chain's CDR3 is CASSDIQGANNQPQHF. DNA of the CDR3: TGTGCCAGCAGTGATATACAGGGGGCAAACAATCAGCCCCAGCATTTT. Together with reference TRBV2 and TRBJ1-5, the CDR3 gives the full variable domain: EPEVTQTPSHQVTQMGQEVILRCVPISNHLYFYWYRQILGQKVEFLVSFYNNEISEKSEIFDDQFSVERPDGSNFTLKIRSTKLEDSAMYFCASSDIQGANNQPQHFGDGTRLSIL.

The gene calls are TRBV5-1 and TRBJ2-2; D remains unclear. Germline-derived CDR1 and CDR2 are SGHRS and YFSETQ. CDR3 length: 13 amino acids. The V and J ends lost 2 bases and 1 base respectively, with 3 bases between them. The CDR3 DNA follows: TGCGCCAGCAGCTTACTGAACACCGGGGAGCTGTTTTTT. Encoded protein: CASSLLNTGELFF.

This clone occurred once. The gene calls are TRBV5-6 and TRBJ1-4; D unresolved. The CDR3 spans 14 residues. With 3 bases removed from V and 6 bases from J, the gap between germline ends came to 12 bases. Germline loops: CDR1 SGHDT, CDR2 YYEEEE. CDR3 loop: CASSSLGRDEKLFF. In nucleotides, the CDR3 is TGTGCCAGCAGCTCCTTAGGGAGGGATGAAAAACTGTTTTTT.

The chain links TRBV7-8 to TRBJ2-1; D remains ambiguous. In germline, CDR1 is SGHVS, CDR2 FQNEAQ. The V end was cut by 0 bases, the J end by 3 bases, with 9 bases between. The CDR3 is made up of 15 amino acids. DNA for the CDR3: TGTGCCAGCAGCTTAGCGCTATATAACTACAATGAGCAGTTCTTC. Amino acid sequence: CASSLALYNYNEQFF. Variable domain in full (rest from reference TRBV7-8 and TRBJ2-1): GAGVSQSPRYKVAKRGQDVALRCDPISGHVSLFWYQQALGQGPEFLTYFQNEAQLDKSGLPSDRFFAERPEGSVSTLKIQRTQQEDSAVYLCASSLALYNYNEQFFGPGTRLTVL.

The chain employs TRBV27 and TRBJ2-5; D gene ambiguous. V lost 3 bases, J lost 5 bases, and 13 bases lay in between. Germline lookup yields CDR1 MNHEY and CDR2 SMNVEV (reference sequence). CDR3 length equals 14 residues. The CDR3 bases are TGTGCCAGCAGTTTCCAGCCAGCCGGGGAGACCCAGTACTTC. The encoded protein is CASSFQPAGETQYF.

The J gene is TRBJ1-2, the V gene TRBV15, with D perhaps TRBD1 (6 bases). V was trimmed by 5 bases and J by 13 bases, leaving 14 bases between them. Germline values: CDR1 LNHNV, CDR2 YYDKDF (reference sequence). The CDR3 spans 11 residues. In DNA, the CDR3 is TGTGCCACCAGCGGAAACAGGGCTCCCACCTTC. This codes for CATSGNRAPTF.

This chain links TRBV6-5 with TRBJ2-5; 9 nucleotides line up with TRBD1. Trimming removed 8 bases from V and 5 bases from J; junction bases left unmatched: 6. The CDR3 sequence is 13 residues long. The germline gives CDR1 MNHEY, CDR2 SVGAGI. As DNA, the CDR3 is TGTGCCAGCCGGGACAGGGATGGGGAGACCCAGTACTTC. Its protein is CASRDRDGETQYF.

The genes are TRBV4-1 and TRBJ2-1; D remains unclear. CDR1 and CDR2 (germline): MGHRA, YSYEKL. CDR3 length: 16 amino acids. V gave up 2 bases and J gave up 9 bases, with 20 bases separating them. This chain's CDR3 is CASSQSRASIAPEQFF. DNA of the CDR3: TGCGCCAGCAGCCAAAGTAGGGCTAGTATCGCCCCTGAGCAGTTCTTC.